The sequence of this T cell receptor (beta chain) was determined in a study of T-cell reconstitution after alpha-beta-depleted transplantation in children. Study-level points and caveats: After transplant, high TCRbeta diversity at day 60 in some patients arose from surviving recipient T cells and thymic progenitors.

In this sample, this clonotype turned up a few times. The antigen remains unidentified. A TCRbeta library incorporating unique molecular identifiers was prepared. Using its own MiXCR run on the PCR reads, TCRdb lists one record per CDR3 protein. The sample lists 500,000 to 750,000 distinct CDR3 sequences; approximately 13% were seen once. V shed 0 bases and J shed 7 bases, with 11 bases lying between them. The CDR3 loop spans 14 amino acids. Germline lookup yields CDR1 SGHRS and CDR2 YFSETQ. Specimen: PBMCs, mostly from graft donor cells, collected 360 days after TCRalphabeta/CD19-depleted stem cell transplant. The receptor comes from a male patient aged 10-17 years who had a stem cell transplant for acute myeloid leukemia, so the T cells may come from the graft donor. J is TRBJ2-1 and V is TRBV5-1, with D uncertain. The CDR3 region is CASSLAYLGNEQFF. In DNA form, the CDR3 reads TGCGCCAGCAGCTTGGCCTACCTGGGGAATGAGCAGTTCTTC.